A selection of T cell receptor beta chains follows, all from one sample in a study of blood T cell repertoires in COVID-19. Sequencing used immunoSEQ multiplex PCR; TCRdb keeps in-frame clones, though not all of them. Of about 140,000 clones listed, 84% are singletons. The sequenced material came from peripheral blood. The source of these receptors is a human donor in a cohort sampled during active COVID-19. Each CDR3 is given with its conserved first and last residue. D genes are given only for firm matches. Rows may omit the clone size; those that give it use once, few, many or a size class.

D,V,J,size,DNA,CDR3
TRBD1,TRBV28,TRBJ1-3,NA,TGTGCCAGCACCCTGGACAGGTTCGGGTCTCAAAACACCATATATTTT,CASTLDRFGSQNTIYF
NA,TRBV5-6,TRBJ1-1,NA,TGTGCCAGCAGCTTGACAGGGATGGCTGAAGCTTTCTTT,CASSLTGMAEAFF
NA,TRBV4-2,TRBJ1-1,NA,TGTGCCAGCAGCCAAGATTTCGGGGTGGGGAACACTGAAGCTTTCTTT,CASSQDFGVGNTEAFF
NA,TRBV19,TRBJ2-4,NA,TGTGCCAGTAGTCTAAGAGGGGGGGATGGCAAAAACATTCAGTACTTC,CASSLRGGDGKNIQYF
NA,TRBV29-1,TRBJ2-1,NA,TGCAGCGTCCAGGTGGGGGCAGGGGCCTACAATGAGCAGTTCTTC,CSVQVGAGAYNEQFF
TRBD2,TRBV19,TRBJ2-1,NA,TGTGCCAGTAGTACGGGGGGACTAACCTACAATGAGCAGTTCTTC,CASSTGGLTYNEQFF
NA,TRBV3-1/TRBV3-2,TRBJ2-3,NA,TGTGCCAGCAGCCAAGATCTAGGAGCGGACCGCACAGATACGCAGTATTTT,CASSQDLGADRTDTQYF
NA,TRBV19,TRBJ1-6,NA,TGTGCCAGTAATGAGGGAACCTCACCCCTCCACTTT,CASNEGTSPLHF
NA,TRBV19,TRBJ1-3,NA,TGTGCCAGTGACGCGGCCACAACTGGAAACACCATATATTTT,CASDAATTGNTIYF
NA,TRBV6-5,TRBJ1-1,NA,TGTGCCAGCAGTTACTCGAGAACCAGGGTTTCCACTGAAGCTTTCTTT,CASSYSRTRVSTEAFF
TRBD2,TRBV5-1,TRBJ2-5,NA,TGCGCCAGCAGCCTGGGACTAGCGGGGGTACAAGAGACCCAGTACTTC,CASSLGLAGVQETQYF
NA,TRBV5-5,TRBJ2-7,NA,TGTGCCAGCAGCTTCGACAGCCCCTACGAGCAGTACTTC,CASSFDSPYEQYF
TRBD2,TRBV7-3,TRBJ2-5,NA,TGTGCCAGCAGCTCAGCGGGGGACCCAGCAGAGACCCAGTACTTC,CASSSAGDPAETQYF
NA,TRBV5-1,TRBJ2-2,few,TGCGCCAGCAGCTTGAGGCAGGTCGGCGGGGAGCTGTTTTTT,CASSLRQVGGELFF
TRBD1,TRBV4-3,TRBJ1-3,NA,TGCGCCAGCAGCCAAGACTGGACAGGGTCTGGAAACACCATATATTTT,CASSQDWTGSGNTIYF
NA,TRBV7-8,TRBJ2-6,NA,TGTGCCAGCAGCTTAGACAGGGTGAGGTGGGGGGCCAACGTCCTGACTTTC,CASSLDRVRWGANVLTF
TRBD1,TRBV19,TRBJ1-2,few,TGTGCCAGTATCCCGGGACAGCCTGGATATGGCTACACCTTC,CASIPGQPGYGYTF
TRBD1,TRBV19,TRBJ1-1,once,TGTGCCAGTAGGCGGGACAGGGGCACTGAAGCTTTCTTT,CASRRDRGTEAFF
NA,TRBV4-2,TRBJ2-1,once,TGTGCCAGCAGCCAAGACTCGGCTAGCTTCTACAATGAGCAGTTCTTC,CASSQDSASFYNEQFF